These 32 T cell receptor beta chains were all obtained from the same sample, sequenced in a study of cytomegalovirus exposure and HLA in healthy donors. Vbeta (60) and Jbeta (13) primers were used in the PCR. The assay was immunoSEQ multiplex PCR, and TCRdb's table has in-frame clones only and misses some. The sample contains some 130,000 clones, about two thirds of which appear only once. Sequenced material: PBMCs. The receptors derive from a middle-aged man in good health and CMV-seropositive.

About this clone: At one end, the junction sequence differs from germline, possibly due to a read error. At the DNA level, this CDR3 is encoded by other sequences in the same sample as well. The chain has TRBV2 and TRBJ2-7, with D maybe TRBD1 (5 bases). Germline-derived CDR1 and CDR2 are SNHLY and FYNNEI. CDR3 length: 13 amino acids. The CDR3 sequence is CASSGTFAYEQYF. CDR3 DNA sequence: TGTGCCAGCAGTGGGACATTTGCCTACGAGCAGTACTTT.

This chain links TRBV4-2 with TRBJ1-2; D possibly corresponds to TRBD1 (6 bases). This CDR3 comprises 15 residues. Germline V lookup: CDR1 LGHNA, CDR2 YNFKEQ. Trimming took off 0 bases at V and 1 base at J, with 9 bases between the two ends. The CDR3 here is CASSQEGAHNYGYTF. The DNA for the CDR3 is TGTGCCAGCAGCCAAGAGGGGGCCCATAACTATGGCTACACCTTC.

J is TRBJ2-6 and V is TRBV29-1, with a possible D match to TRBD2 (5 bases). The CDR3 is made up of 15 amino acids. Looked up from germline, CDR1 is SQVTM and CDR2 is ANQGSEA. V lost 0 bases and J 4 bases, leaving 10 bases between the germline ends. DNA of the CDR3: TGCAGCGTTGAAGATCTGAGGGCCGGGGCCAACGTCCTGACTTTC. Translated, it gives CSVEDLRAGANVLTF.

This clone was observed a few times. This chain uses TRBV5-1 with TRBJ1-1; TRBD1 matches at 8 bases. V lost 3 bases to trimming and J lost 5 bases; unmatched junction nucleotides: 12. The germline CDR1 and CDR2 sequences are SGHRS and YFSETQ. The CDR3 consists of 16 residues. The CDR3: CASSSGQGAPGTEAFF. In DNA, the CDR3 is TGCGCCAGCAGCTCGGGGCAGGGGGCGCCGGGGACTGAAGCTTTCTTT.

This chain links TRBV6-6 with TRBJ2-7; 8 bases map to TRBD2. Losses at the gene ends were 0 bases for V and 4 bases for J; bases not matched to a gene: 2. The germline CDR1 and CDR2 sequences are MNHNY and SVGAGI (reference sequence). The CDR3 loop spans 14 amino acids. The CDR3 DNA reads as TGTGCCAGCAGTTACTCTAGCGGGAAGTACGAGCAGTACTTC. Residues: CASSYSSGKYEQYF.

This sequence joins TRBV5-1 and TRBJ2-2, with a weak D call TRBD1 (6 bases). CDR1 and CDR2 from the germline V gene are SGHRS and YFSETQ. This CDR3 is built from 20 residues. V dropped 2 bases and J dropped 2 bases, with 25 bases sitting between them. For the CDR3, the DNA is TGCGCCAGCAGCTTCCGCCCCGAGATTCAGGGGCGCCCTAACACCGGGGAGCTGTTTTTT. Its translation: CASSFRPEIQGRPNTGELFF.

This clone was counted between two and nine times. This CDR3 is also generated by other DNA sequences in the sample. The genes are TRBV2 and TRBJ1-2, with a tentative D call TRBD1 (5 bases). Trimming removed 1 base from V and 2 bases from J, with 5 bases in between. Germline V lookup: CDR1 SNHLY, CDR2 FYNNEI. The CDR3 runs 13 residues. The DNA for the CDR3 is TGTGCCAGCAGTGAAGACAGGAACTATGGCTACACCTTC. It translates to CASSEDRNYGYTF.

This sequence joins TRBV14 and TRBJ1-4; D is uncertain. Trimming took off 3 bases at V and 3 bases at J, with 17 bases between the two ends. CDR3 size: 17 residues. Germline lookup yields CDR1 SGHDN and CDR2 FVKESK. CDR3 nucleotide sequence: TGTGCCAGCAGCCATATACCGCAGCTAGACCCTAATGAAAAACTGTTTTTT. Amino acids: CASSHIPQLDPNEKLFF.

The chain uses TRBV11-3 and TRBJ2-7; unclear D gene. Between the trimmed V and J ends, which lost 2 bases and 2 bases, there was a span of 4 bases. Per the germline V gene, CDR1 is SGHNT and CDR2 is YENEEA. The CDR3 loop spans 12 amino acids. DNA of the CDR3: TGTGCCAGCAGCTTACAGACCTACGAGCAGTACTTC. It encodes CASSLQTYEQYF. The variable domain in full, with the rest retrieved from reference TRBV11-3 and TRBJ2-7, is EAGVVQSPRYKIIEKKQPVAFWCNPISGHNTLYWYLQNLGQGPELLIRYENEEAVDDSQLPKDRFSAERLKGVDSTLKIQPAELGDSAVYLCASSLQTYEQYFGPGTRLTVT.

The sample holds a few counts of this clone. The chain recombines TRBV11-1 with TRBJ1-2; 7 bases line up with TRBD1. Per the germline V gene, CDR1 is SGHAT and CDR2 is FQDESV (reference sequence). CDR3 length: 17 amino acids. Trimming took 5 bases from V and 4 from J; bases not matched to a gene: 16. CDR3 region: CASSHPPRGRGVYGYTF. Here the CDR3 DNA reads TGTGCCAGCAGCCACCCCCCTAGGGGGCGAGGGGTCTATGGCTACACCTTC.

The rearrangement uses TRBV5-6 and TRBJ2-7; TRBD1 might be the D (6 bases). Germline-derived CDR1 and CDR2 are SGHDT and YYEEEE. The CDR3 extends over 15 amino acids. V lost 4 bases and J 7 bases, leaving 21 bases between the germline ends. The CDR3 DNA is TGTGCCAGCAGCCCAGCCGGGCCAGGGGCCCGGGAGCAGTACTTC. Its translation: CASSPAGPGAREQYF. The full variable domain, its missing parts supplied by reference TRBV5-6 and TRBJ2-7, is DAGVTQSPTHLIKTRGQQVTLRCSPKSGHDTVSWYQQALGQGPQFIFQYYEEEERQRGNFPDRFSGHQFPNYSSELNVNALLLGDSALYLCASSPAGPGAREQYFGPGTRLTVT.

As concerns this clone: One junction end does not reproduce the germline sequence, and a read error may be involved. The chain carries TRBV7-9 and TRBJ2-5; 8 bases agree with TRBD2. The CDR3 consists of 14 residues. Germline loops: CDR1 SEHNR, CDR2 FQNEAQ (reference sequence). CDR3 residues: CSSSFGTSQETQYF. As DNA, the CDR3 is TGTTCCAGCAGCTTCGGGACTAGCCAAGAGACCCAGTACTTC.

V and J are TRBV11-2 and TRBJ1-2, with unresolved D. V was shortened by 1 base and J by 9 bases, with 9 bases between the two germline ends. There are 12 residues in the CDR3. CDR1 is SGHAT, CDR2 FQNNGV, per germline. CDR3 region: CASSLGPRCYTF. In nucleotides, the CDR3 is TGTGCCAGCAGCTTAGGTCCGCGGTGCTACACCTTC. The complete variable domain, with remaining parts taken from reference TRBV11-2 and TRBJ1-2, reads EAGVAQSPRYKIIEKRQSVAFWCNPISGHATLYWYQQILGQGPKLLIQFQNNGVVDDSQLPKDRFSAERLKGVDSTLKIQPAKLEDSAVYLCASSLGPRCYTFGSGTRLTVV.

The CDR3 here is CASSPTGGSYEQYF. As DNA, the CDR3 is TGTGCCAGCAGCCCGACAGGGGGCTCCTACGAGCAGTACTTC. V gene TRBV6-6 combines with J gene TRBJ2-7; 9 positions agree with TRBD1. The CDR3 is 14 residues long. Germline V gene data show CDR1 as MNHNY and CDR2 as SVGAGI (reference sequence). The J segment lost 0 bases and the V segment lost 6 bases, leaving 3 bases of the junction unmatched.

This clone showed up just once. V and J are TRBV6-5 and TRBJ2-5; 8 bases map to TRBD1. From germline, CDR1 is MNHEY and CDR2 SVGAGI. V was clipped by 8 bases and J by 5 bases; unmatched bases: 4. The CDR3 is 12 residues long. CDR3: CASSTGGETQYF. In DNA, the CDR3 is TGTGCCAGCTCCACAGGGGGGGAGACCCAGTACTTC.

V and J are TRBV5-5 and TRBJ1-4, with D uncertain. Germline-derived CDR1 and CDR2 are SGHKS and YYEKEE (reference sequence). Between the trimmed V and J ends, which lost 4 bases and 6 bases, there was a span of 13 bases. CDR3 length equals 14 residues. The CDR3 here is CASSPSRSDEKLFF. CDR3 coding DNA: TGTGCCAGCAGCCCGAGTCGGAGTGATGAAAAACTGTTTTTT.

The V gene is TRBV28, the J gene TRBJ1-6, with D possibly matching TRBD1 (5 bases). The CDR3 has 15 residues. The germline V gene has CDR1 MDHEN and CDR2 SYDVKM. CDR3 nucleotide sequence: TGTGGGACCACGTTTATGGGTAGGGGTAATTCACCCCTCCACTTT. Amino acids: CGTTFMGRGNSPLHF.

The table lists this clone with a count of one. V and J are TRBV6-5 and TRBJ2-1, with D possibly being TRBD2 (6 bases). The CDR3 runs to 12 residues. V was trimmed by 7 bases and J by 5 bases, leaving 9 bases between them. Germline loops: CDR1 MNHEY, CDR2 SVGAGI. The CDR3 protein is CASKEGDNEQFF. In DNA, the CDR3 is TGTGCCAGCAAGGAGGGAGACAATGAGCAGTTCTTC.

This clone was recorded once. V gene TRBV9 combines with J gene TRBJ2-1; 8 bases align to TRBD2. CDR1 and CDR2 (germline): SGDLS, YYNGEE. The CDR3 contains 16 residues. Trimming removed 3 bases from V and 6 bases from J; junction bases left unmatched: 11. CDR3 nucleotides: TGTGCCAGCAGCGGGTCCGGGACTAGGTTAGGCAATGAGCAGTTCTTC. This gives the protein CASSGSGTRLGNEQFF.

V is TRBV7-8 and J is TRBJ1-3; D perhaps matches TRBD1 (6 bases). Germline lookup yields CDR1 SGHVS and CDR2 FQNEAQ. This CDR3 spans 17 amino acids. V was clipped by 0 bases and J by 1 base, with 13 bases between them. CDR3 sequence: CASSLAQGQVSGNTIYF. The DNA for the CDR3 is TGTGCCAGCAGCTTAGCGCAGGGGCAGGTATCTGGAAACACCATATATTTT.

This clone was seen more than once but under ten times. The rearrangement joins TRBV19 to TRBJ1-1, with D perhaps TRBD1 (6 bases). CDR3 size: 13 residues. Trimming removed 7 bases from V and 5 bases from J, with 14 bases in between. Germline V gene lookup returns CDR1 LNHDA and CDR2 SQIVND (reference sequence). DNA for the CDR3: TGTGCCAGTAACAAACAGGGCAGGACTGAAGCTTTCTTT. Amino acid sequence: CASNKQGRTEAFF.

The rearrangement joins TRBV7-9 to TRBJ1-2; 10 bases agree with TRBD1. J lost 6 bases, V lost 4 bases, and 8 bases had no gene match. CDR1 is SEHNR, CDR2 FQNEAQ, per germline (reference sequence). The CDR3 spans 15 residues. The CDR3 region is CASSSLDRGRHGYTF. CDR3 bases: TGTGCCAGCAGCTCACTTGACAGGGGGCGACATGGCTACACCTTC.

The chain couples TRBV11-2 to TRBJ2-7; 7 bases are shared with TRBD2. V shed 5 bases and J 4 bases; nucleotides not matched to a gene: 5. This CDR3 is 13 amino acids long. Germline CDR1 SGHAT, CDR2 FQNNGV. In DNA form, the CDR3 reads TGTGCCAGCAGCGGCGGGACTATTTACGAGCAGTACTTC. This codes for CASSGGTIYEQYF.

This sequence joins TRBV5-8 and TRBJ2-2; 10 bases line up with TRBD1. The CDR3 runs to 14 residues. Germline V gene data show CDR1 as SGHTS and CDR2 as YDEGEE. J lost 6 bases, V lost 4 bases, and 3 bases had no gene match. CDR3 in amino acids: CASSPGQGAGELFF. The CDR3 bases are TGTGCCAGCAGCCCAGGACAGGGGGCCGGGGAGCTGTTTTTT.

The gene calls are TRBV18 and TRBJ1-5; 7 nucleotides line up with TRBD1. Trimming cost V 3 bases and J 7 bases; bases outside gene matches: 6. Germline V gene data show CDR1 as KGHSH and CDR2 as LQKENI. CDR3 length: 14 amino acids. The CDR3 DNA follows: TGTGCCAGCTCACCGAGCACAGGGGACCAGCCCCAGCATTTT. Protein sequence: CASSPSTGDQPQHF.

The V and J genes are TRBV6-5 and TRBJ2-5; TRBD2 matches at 10 bases. The CDR3 length is 14 residues. Looked up from germline, CDR1 is MNHEY and CDR2 is SVGAGI. After removal of 4 bases from V and 5 bases from J, the junction contained 4 bases not matched to a gene. Here the CDR3 reads CASSFSGLAETQYF. The DNA for the CDR3 is TGTGCCAGCAGTTTCTCGGGACTAGCGGAGACCCAGTACTTC.

The rearrangement uses TRBV7-9 and TRBJ1-2; possibly TRBD1 for D (5 bases). The germline V gene encodes CDR1 SEHNR and CDR2 FQNEAQ (reference sequence). V lost 5 bases to trimming and J lost 6 bases, with 19 bases between them. The CDR3 consists of 15 residues. The CDR3 region is CASSPSPGTSDGYTF. Written as DNA, the CDR3 is TGTGCCAGCAGCCCCAGCCCCGGGACTTCAGATGGCTACACCTTC.

This clone has only one observation. The chain uses TRBV10-3 and TRBJ2-7, with 11 nucleotides matching TRBD1. The V segment lost 2 bases and the J segment 4 bases; nucleotides outside the gene matches: 4. This CDR3 is 15 amino acids long. In germline, CDR1 is ENHRY, CDR2 SYGVKD. CDR3 nucleotide sequence: TGTGCCATCAGTGAGCCAGGACAGGGGGCGTACGAGCAGTACTTC. As protein: CAISEPGQGAYEQYF.

The rearrangement joins TRBV7-8 to TRBJ1-1; a possible D gene is TRBD1 (5 bases). V was clipped by 5 bases and J by 1 base, with 5 bases between them. Looked up from germline, CDR1 is SGHVS and CDR2 is FQNEAQ. There are 12 residues in the CDR3. The DNA for the CDR3 is TGTGCCAGCAGCGGACAGAACACTGAAGCTTTCTTT. Translated: CASSGQNTEAFF.

The chain links TRBV2 to TRBJ2-4; D is unresolved. CDR3 length: 14 residues. The germline V and J ends were trimmed by 6 bases and 13 bases, with 22 bases remaining between them. Germline CDR1 SNHLY, CDR2 FYNNEI. The CDR3 bases are TGTGCCAGCAGAGTCACCGTCCTGGGCGCTGGGCAGTACTTC. It is translated as CASRVTVLGAGQYF.

This clone was counted a few times. J is TRBJ1-2 and V is TRBV4-1; no clear D gene. Trimming cost V 0 bases and J 2 bases, with 7 bases left between them. This CDR3 is built from 14 residues. Germline loops: CDR1 MGHRA, CDR2 YSYEKL. CDR3 in DNA: TGCGCCAGCAGCCAAGATGTCAGGAACTATGGCTACACCTTC. Encoded protein: CASSQDVRNYGYTF.

The chain recombines TRBV6-5 with TRBJ1-2; the D gene is possibly TRBD1 (5 bases). In germline, CDR1 is MNHEY, CDR2 SVGAGI. V lost 6 bases and J 1 base, leaving 12 bases between the germline ends. This CDR3 comprises 14 residues. CDR3 in DNA: TGTGCCAGCAGGGTAAACAGGATTAACTATGGCTACACCTTC. It specifies CASRVNRINYGYTF.